The T cell receptor (beta chain) under discussion was sequenced for a study of T cells in Graves' hyperthyroidism and ophthalmopathy. Amplification targeted TCR beta CDR3 regions from RNA transcripts. TCR CDR3 underwent first-round RT-PCR with the HTBI primer set. MiXCR, applied by TCRdb to the multiplex PCR reads, yields one record per CDR3 protein. The sample lists 600,000 to 700,000 distinct CDR3 sequences; just under 45% were seen once. This clonotype occurred a few times. What it binds is unknown. Whole-study findings and limits: Expanded thyroid clonotypes (above 0.001) were mostly also found in blood.

Material for sequencing was peripheral blood or thyroid tissue (not recorded which). The TCR was taken from an adult man with Graves' disease, either hyperthyroidism or ophthalmopathy (not recorded which).

This CDR3 reads CASKGRGQETQYF. In DNA, the CDR3 is TGTGCCAGTAAAGGTAGGGGTCAAGAGACCCAGTACTTC. The chain couples TRBV19 to TRBJ2-5; possible D gene TRBD1, 5 bases. CDR1 and CDR2 from the germline V gene are LNHDA and SQIVND (reference sequence). CDR3 length equals 13 residues. Trimming left V 7 bases short and J 2 bases short, with 11 bases between.